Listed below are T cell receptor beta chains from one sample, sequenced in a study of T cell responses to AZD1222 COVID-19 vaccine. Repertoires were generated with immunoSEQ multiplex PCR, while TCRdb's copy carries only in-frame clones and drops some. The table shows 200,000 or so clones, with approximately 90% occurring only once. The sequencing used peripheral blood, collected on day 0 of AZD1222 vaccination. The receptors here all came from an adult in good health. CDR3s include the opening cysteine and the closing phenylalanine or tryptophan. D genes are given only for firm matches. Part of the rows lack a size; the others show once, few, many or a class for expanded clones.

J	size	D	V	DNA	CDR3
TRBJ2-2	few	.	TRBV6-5	TGTGCCAGCAGTTATTCAAGAGGGGGTATGGTGTTTTTT	CASSYSRGGMVFF
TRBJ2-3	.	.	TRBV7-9	TGTGCCAGCAGCTTATCCTCGGATGCCCGGGATACGCAGTATTTT	CASSLSSDARDTQYF
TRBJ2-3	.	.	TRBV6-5	TGTGCCAGCACGGCGAGCACAGATACGCAGTATTTT	CASTASTDTQYF
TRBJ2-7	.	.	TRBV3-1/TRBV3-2	TGTGCCAGCAGTCCTAACAGGGACGGAGAGCAGTACTTC	CASSPNRDGEQYF
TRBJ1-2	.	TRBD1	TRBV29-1	TGCAGCGTTTCGGGACAGGGAAATGGCTACACCTTC	CSVSGQGNGYTF
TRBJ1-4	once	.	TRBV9	TGTGCCAGCAGCAGCCCGACAGTGGAGGGTGAAAAACTGTTTTTT	CASSSPTVEGEKLFF
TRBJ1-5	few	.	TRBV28	TGTGCCAGCAGTAATGGCCTCGGGGGAGAGTATCAGCCCCAGCATTTT	CASSNGLGGEYQPQHF
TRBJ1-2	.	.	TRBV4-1	TGCGCCAGCAGCCAAGATCAGGGTCCAAACTATGGCTACACCTTC	CASSQDQGPNYGYTF
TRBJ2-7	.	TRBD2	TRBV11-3	TGTGCCAGCAGCGCTAGCCACGGGGGGTACCACGAGCAGTACTTC	CASSASHGGYHEQYF
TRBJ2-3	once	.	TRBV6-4	TGTGCCAGCAGTGACTCTCGAAGGACAGATACGCAGTATTTT	CASSDSRRTDTQYF
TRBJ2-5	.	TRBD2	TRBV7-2	TGTGCCAGCAGCTTAGTGGGGGAGGGGCGAGAGACCCAGTACTTC	CASSLVGEGRETQYF
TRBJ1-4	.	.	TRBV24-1	TGTGCCACCAGTCCCGGGCCTTCAGGTGAAAAACTGTTTTTT	CATSPGPSGEKLFF
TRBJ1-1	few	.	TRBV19	TGTGCCAGTAGTATCTTCTTTGAAGCTTTCTTT	CASSIFFEAFF
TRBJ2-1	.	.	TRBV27	TGTGCCAGCAGTTTGACCCGACTAAAGAATGAGCAGTTCTTC	CASSLTRLKNEQFF
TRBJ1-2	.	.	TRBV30	TGTGCCTGGAGTGTACAGGGATCGTATGGCTACACCTTC	CAWSVQGSYGYTF
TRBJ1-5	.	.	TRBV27	TGTGCCAGCAGTTTAGTCGGCAGCAATCAGCCCCAGCATTTT	CASSLVGSNQPQHF
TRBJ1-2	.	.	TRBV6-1	TGTGCCAGCAGTGAAGGTCCCGGGACAAGCTATGGCTACACCTTC	CASSEGPGTSYGYTF
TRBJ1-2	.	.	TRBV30	TGTGCCTGGAGTATGGGGGATGGCTACACCTTC	CAWSMGDGYTF
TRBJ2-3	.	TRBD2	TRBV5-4	TGTGCCAGCACATTAGCGGGGACTCGGGATACGCAGTATTTT	CASTLAGTRDTQYF
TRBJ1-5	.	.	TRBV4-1	TGCGCCAGCAGCCAAGAATGGAATCAGCCCCAGCATTTT	CASSQEWNQPQHF
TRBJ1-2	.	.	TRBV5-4	TGTGCCAGCAGCGTCCGAGCCGAAGCTAACTATGGCTACACCTTC	CASSVRAEANYGYTF
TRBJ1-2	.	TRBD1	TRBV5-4	TGTGCCAGCAGCAATTGGGACAGACCTTTTTATGGCTACACCTTC	CASSNWDRPFYGYTF
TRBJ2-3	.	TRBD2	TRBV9	TGTGCCAGCAGGCCCGGGAGGGGGGAAACAGATACGCAGTATTTT	CASRPGRGETDTQYF
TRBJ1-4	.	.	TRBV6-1	TGTGCCAGCAGTTTAACGGGGGGAACTAATGAAAAACTGTTTTTT	CASSLTGGTNEKLFF
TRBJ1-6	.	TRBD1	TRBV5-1	TGCGCCAGCAGCTTGGACAGGGGGTTAAATTCACCCCTCCACTTT	CASSLDRGLNSPLHF
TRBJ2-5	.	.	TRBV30	TGTGCCTGGGGGGACCAAGCGGCGACCCAGTACTTC	CAWGDQAATQYF
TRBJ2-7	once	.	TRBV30	TGTGCCTGGGGCAACTACGAGCAGTACTTC	CAWGNYEQYF
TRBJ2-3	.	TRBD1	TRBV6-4	TGTGCCAGCAGTGACTTGGGACAGGGTTCAGATACGCAGTATTTT	CASSDLGQGSDTQYF